Shown below are 13 T cell receptor beta chains from a single sample sequenced in a study of T cell clonotyping in hematopoietic cell transplantation (dated by TCRdb to the early 2020s). Library method: the immunoSEQ multiplex PCR assay. TCRdb took this table from immuneACCESS and kept in-frame rearrangements with V and J called. Such tables lack part of the clones; where checked against another copy, unresolved V genes explain under half of the gap, and the rest is unexplained. Present in this sample are around 17,000 clones, over 65% of which were seen just once. The ten largest clonotypes hold roughly 4.2% of the sample. The time point label for this specimen denotes: 100 days after allo-HCT. Material: PBMCs, obtained 100 days after allogeneic stem cell transplant. These receptor sequences come from a male patient aged 55 to 69 who had an allogeneic stem cell transplant from a related donor, so the T cells may come from the graft donor. Some clones in this sample may be carry-over from other donors' samples.

V is TRBV11-3 and J is TRBJ2-5; D is possibly TRBD1 (6 bases). CDR3 size: 16 residues. Germline lookup yields CDR1 SGHNT and CDR2 YENEEA. The germline V and J ends were trimmed by 3 bases and 5 bases, with 19 bases remaining between them. The CDR3 coding sequence is TGTGCCAGCAGCTTGGCAGGGGCTTCCTCGGGCGAGACCCAGTACTTC. As protein: CASSLAGASSGETQYF. Drawing the rest from reference TRBV11-3 and TRBJ2-5, the complete variable domain is EAGVVQSPRYKIIEKKQPVAFWCNPISGHNTLYWYLQNLGQGPELLIRYENEEAVDDSQLPKDRFSAERLKGVDSTLKIQPAELGDSAVYLCASSLAGASSGETQYFGPGTRLLVL.

This chain links TRBV27 with TRBJ2-1; possible D gene TRBD2, 6 bases. The CDR3 has 13 residues. Germline CDR1 MNHEY, CDR2 SMNVEV (reference sequence). Trimming pared 4 bases from V and 15 bases from J, leaving 19 bases between. The CDR3 DNA is TGTGCCAGCAGTTGGGGGTTGGAGGGGAGGCCGTTCTTC. The encoded protein is CASSWGLEGRPFF.

J is TRBJ2-1 and V is TRBV5-1; D is possibly TRBD2 (5 bases). Germline CDR1 SGHRS, CDR2 YFSETQ. This CDR3 is 15 amino acids long. Trimming stripped 5 bases from V and 4 bases from J, with 16 bases between. As DNA, the CDR3 is TGCGCCAGCAGGTTTAGTCTGGGCGGGTACAATGAGCAGTTCTTC. It translates to CASRFSLGGYNEQFF.

This clone was observed a handful of times. The rearrangement links TRBV2 to TRBJ1-3, with no clear D. The CDR3 covers 13 residues. Per the germline V gene, CDR1 is SNHLY and CDR2 is FYNNEI. Between the trimmed V and J ends, which lost 4 bases and 0 bases, there was a span of 4 bases. CDR3 sequence reads: CASSVLSGNTIYF. The CDR3 region has the DNA TGTGCCAGCAGTGTCCTCTCTGGAAACACCATATATTTT.

V usage is TRBV7-8 and J usage is TRBJ1-5; tentatively, D is TRBD1 (5 bases). Germline CDR1 reads SGHVS; CDR2 reads FQNEAQ. CDR3 size: 16 residues. Trimming took 5 bases from V and 0 from J, leaving 14 bases between them. The CDR3 sequence: CASSPDSYYSNQPQHF. The CDR3 nucleotides are TGTGCCAGCAGCCCCGACAGCTACTATAGCAATCAGCCCCAGCATTTT.

The CDR3: CASSLDGGVDDEQYF. In nucleotides, the CDR3 is TGCGCCAGCAGCTTGGATGGGGGGGTGGACGACGAGCAGTACTTC. V and J are TRBV5-1 and TRBJ2-7; 7 bases are shared with TRBD2. Germline values: CDR1 SGHRS, CDR2 YFSETQ. The CDR3 has 15 amino acids. With V trimmed by 0 bases and J by 5 bases, 8 bases remained unmatched. The full variable domain, its missing parts supplied by reference TRBV5-1 and TRBJ2-7, is KAGVTQTPRYLIKTRGQQVTLSCSPISGHRSVSWYQQTPGQGLQFLFEYFSETQRNKGNFPGRFSGRQFSNSRSEMNVSTLELGDSALYLCASSLDGGVDDEQYFGPGTRLTVT.

This chain connects TRBV15 to TRBJ1-2, with D hard to call. The CDR3 consists of 14 residues. Germline V gives CDR1 LNHNV, CDR2 YYDKDF (reference sequence). Trimming took 6 bases from V and 7 from J, leaving 18 bases between them. CDR3 amino acids: CATSDEEGFSGYTF. The CDR3 DNA sequence: TGTGCCACCAGTGACGAGGAAGGTTTCAGTGGCTACACCTTC.

The rearrangement links TRBV14 to TRBJ1-2; D ambiguous. The CDR3 sequence is 13 residues long. The V end lost 4 bases, the J end lost 4 bases, and 10 bases lay between the germline ends. Germline V gene data show CDR1 as SGHDN and CDR2 as FVKESK. The CDR3 DNA sequence: TGTGCCAGCAGCCTAGTAGGAGGCTATGGCTACACCTTC. Its protein product is CASSLVGGYGYTF.

The rearrangement joins TRBV19 to TRBJ1-2, with 9 positions matching TRBD1. CDR3 size: 15 residues. V was pared by 5 bases and J by 2 bases, with 6 bases of the junction left unmatched. From germline, CDR1 is LNHDA and CDR2 SQIVND (reference sequence). The CDR3 DNA is TGTGCCAGTAGTCTCCGACAGGGGGAGAACTATGGCTACACCTTC. Protein: CASSLRQGENYGYTF. The full variable domain, rest sourced from reference TRBV19 and TRBJ1-2, is DGGITQSPKYLFRKEGQNVTLSCEQNLNHDAMYWYRQDPGQGLRLIYYSQIVNDFQKGDIAEGYSVSREKKESFPLTVTSAQKNPTAFYLCASSLRQGENYGYTFGSGTRLTVV.

The chain uses TRBV27 and TRBJ1-2; D might be TRBD1 (5 bases). Per the germline V gene, CDR1 is MNHEY and CDR2 is SMNVEV (reference sequence). This CDR3 is built from 15 residues. V lost 6 bases and J 2 bases, leaving 16 bases between the germline ends. DNA of the CDR3: TGTGCCAGCAGAGGGACCGTTTCAGGGAACTATGGCTACACCTTC. Its protein is CASRGTVSGNYGYTF.

Only a few counts were recorded for this clone. This rearrangement joins TRBV5-1 to TRBJ1-2, with no clear D. The CDR3 covers 12 residues. V was clipped by 0 bases and J by 8 bases, with 8 bases between them. Germline V gene data show CDR1 as SGHRS and CDR2 as YFSETQ. The CDR3 bases are TGCGCCAGCAGCTTGGCCATGGGGGGCTACACCTTC. Its translation is CASSLAMGGYTF.

This sequence joins TRBV28 and TRBJ1-6, with 8 bases that match TRBD1. With V trimmed by 1 base and J by 8 bases, 13 bases remained unmatched. CDR3 length: 18 amino acids. From germline, CDR1 is MDHEN and CDR2 SYDVKM. DNA for the CDR3: TGTGCCAGCAGTTTATTCCTATGGTCAGGGGGCCGGGATTCACCCCTCCACTTT. It translates to CASSLFLWSGGRDSPLHF.

This chain uses TRBV11-3 with TRBJ1-6; D is undetermined. The germline CDR1 and CDR2 sequences are SGHNT and YENEEA. The CDR3 runs to 14 residues. V was pared by 1 base and J by 1 base, with 2 bases between. The CDR3 loop reads CASSLASYNSPLHF. The CDR3 coding sequence is TGTGCCAGCAGCTTAGCGTCCTATAATTCACCCCTCCACTTT. Looking up the rest from reference TRBV11-3 and TRBJ1-6 gives the full variable domain: EAGVVQSPRYKIIEKKQPVAFWCNPISGHNTLYWYLQNLGQGPELLIRYENEEAVDDSQLPKDRFSAERLKGVDSTLKIQPAELGDSAVYLCASSLASYNSPLHFGNGTRLTVT.